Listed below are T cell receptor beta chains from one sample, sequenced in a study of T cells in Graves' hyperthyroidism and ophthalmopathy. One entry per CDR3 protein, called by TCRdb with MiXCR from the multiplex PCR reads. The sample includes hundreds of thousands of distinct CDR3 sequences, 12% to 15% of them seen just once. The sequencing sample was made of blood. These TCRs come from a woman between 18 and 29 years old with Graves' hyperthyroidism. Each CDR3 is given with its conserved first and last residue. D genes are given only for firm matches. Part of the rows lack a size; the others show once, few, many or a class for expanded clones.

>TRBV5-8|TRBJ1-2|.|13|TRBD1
TGTGCCAGCAGCCAGGGACAGTTCTATGGCTACACCTTC
CASSQGQFYGYTF
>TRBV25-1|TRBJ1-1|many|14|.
TGTGCCAGCAGTGGAACAGGGCGCGACACTGAAGCTTTCTTT
CASSGTGRDTEAFF
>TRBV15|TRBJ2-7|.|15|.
TGTGCCACCAGCAGAGATCGGACAGACTCCTACGAGCAGTACTTC
CATSRDRTDSYEQYF
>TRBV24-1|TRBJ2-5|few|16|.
TGTGCCACCAGTGATTTTACGGACAGAAATCAAGAGACCCAGTACTTC
CATSDFTDRNQETQYF
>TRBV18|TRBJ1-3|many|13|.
TGTGCCAGCGCGCCGGGCTCCGGAAACACCATATATTTT
CASAPGSGNTIYF
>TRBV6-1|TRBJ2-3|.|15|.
TGTGCCAGCAGGATGACAGGCGCTAGCACAGATACGCAGTATTTT
CASRMTGASTDTQYF
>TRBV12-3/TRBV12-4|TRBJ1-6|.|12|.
TGTGCCAGCAGGGCGCCGGGTTCACCCCTCCACTTT
CASRAPGSPLHF
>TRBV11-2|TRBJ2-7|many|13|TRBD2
TGTGCCAGCAGCTTAGCGGGAGGGAACGAGCAGTACTTC
CASSLAGGNEQYF
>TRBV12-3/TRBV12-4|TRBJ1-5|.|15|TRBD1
TGTGCCAGCAGGGGTCGACAGGGGATGACGGAGCCCCAGCATTTT
CASRGRQGMTEPQHF
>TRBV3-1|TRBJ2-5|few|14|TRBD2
TGTGCCAGCAGCCTGCTAGCGGGAAAGGGGACCCAGTACTTC
CASSLLAGKGTQYF
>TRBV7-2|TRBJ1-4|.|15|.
TGTGCCAGCAGCCCGCGGACGGGACAAAATGAAAAACTGTTTTTT
CASSPRTGQNEKLFF
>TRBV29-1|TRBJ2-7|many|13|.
TGCAGCGTCACTCACTCAGACGGCTACGAGCAGTACTTC
CSVTHSDGYEQYF
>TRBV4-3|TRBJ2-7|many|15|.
TGCGCCAGCAGCCAAGAGATGGTCATCTCCTACGAGCAGTACTTC
CASSQEMVISYEQYF
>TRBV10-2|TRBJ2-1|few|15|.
TGCGCCAGCAGTGAAGACAGCGGTTCCTACAATGAGCAGTTCTTC
CASSEDSGSYNEQFF